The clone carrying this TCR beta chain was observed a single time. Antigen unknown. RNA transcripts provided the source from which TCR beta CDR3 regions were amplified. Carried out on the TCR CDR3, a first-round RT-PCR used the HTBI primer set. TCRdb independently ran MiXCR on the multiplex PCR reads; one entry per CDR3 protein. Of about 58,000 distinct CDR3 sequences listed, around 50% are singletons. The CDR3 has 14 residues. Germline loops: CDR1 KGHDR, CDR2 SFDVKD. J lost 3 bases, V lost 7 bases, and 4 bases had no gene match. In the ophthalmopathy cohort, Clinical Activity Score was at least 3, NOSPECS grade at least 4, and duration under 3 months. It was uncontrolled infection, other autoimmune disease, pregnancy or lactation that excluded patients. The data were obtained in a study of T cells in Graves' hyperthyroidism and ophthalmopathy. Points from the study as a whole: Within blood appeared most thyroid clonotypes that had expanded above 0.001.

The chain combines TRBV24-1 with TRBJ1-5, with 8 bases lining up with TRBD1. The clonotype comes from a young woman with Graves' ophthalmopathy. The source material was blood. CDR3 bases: TGTGCCACCAGCAAGACAGGGGTCAATCAGCCCCAGCATTTT. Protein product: CATSKTGVNQPQHF.